What follows are 26 T cell receptor beta chains derived from one specimen sequenced in a study of cytomegalovirus exposure and HLA in healthy donors. The data were produced by immunoSEQ multiplex PCR, yet TCRdb's version contains in-frame clones alone and is incomplete. The data show around 95,000 clones, roughly 85% seen once. Sequencing was done on a sample of PBMCs. The receptors shown here come from a man aged 18 to 30 in good health and CMV-seropositive.

This clone has more than one count but fewer than ten. The V and J genes are TRBV5-4 and TRBJ2-1, with 15 positions matching TRBD2. In germline, CDR1 is SGHNT, CDR2 YYREEE (reference sequence). With 2 bases clipped from V and 7 bases from J, the junction kept 4 bases outside the gene matches. The CDR3 totals 16 residues. DNA for the CDR3: TGTGCCAGCAGCTTAGGACTAGCGGGAGGGGGAAATGAGCAGTTCTTC. Amino acids: CASSLGLAGGGNEQFF. The full variable domain, rest sourced from reference TRBV5-4 and TRBJ2-1, is ETGVTQSPTHLIKTRGQQVTLRCSSQSGHNTVSWYQQALGQGPQFIFQYYREEENGRGNFPPRFSGLQFPNYSSELNVNALELDDSALYLCASSLGLAGGGNEQFFGPGTRLTVL.

The rearrangement links TRBV27 to TRBJ2-5; TRBD2 is a possible D gene (5 bases). The CDR3 spans 12 residues. The germline CDR1 and CDR2 sequences are MNHEY and SMNVEV (reference sequence). Trimming removed 0 bases from V and 7 bases from J, with 6 bases in between. The CDR3 DNA sequence: TGTGCCAGCAGTTTATCCGGAGGGACCCAGTACTTC. Amino acid sequence: CASSLSGGTQYF.

This clone was seen just once. This chain connects TRBV20-1 to TRBJ2-1; D is unresolved. The CDR3 runs 11 residues. Germline CDR1 DFQATT, CDR2 SNEGSKA (reference sequence). The V end lost 5 bases, the J end lost 5 bases, and 7 bases lay between the germline ends. As DNA, the CDR3 is TGCAGTGCTGTAGCTAACAATGAGCAGTTCTTC. Translation: CSAVANNEQFF.

The chain recombines TRBV7-9 with TRBJ1-2, with D possibly TRBD1 on 5 matching bases. In germline, CDR1 is SEHNR, CDR2 FQNEAQ (reference sequence). Trimming stripped 5 bases from V and 6 bases from J, with 13 bases between. CDR3 length: 13 amino acids. CDR3 DNA sequence: TGTGCCAGCAGCCGAGCGGGGGGTGATGGCTACACCTTC. Protein product: CASSRAGGDGYTF.

The CDR3 DNA reads TGTGCCAGCAGCCCCGGGACAGTCTCCTACGAGCAGTACGTC. Its protein is CASSPGTVSYEQYV. This rearrangement joins TRBV28 to TRBJ2-7; 7 bases map to TRBD1. V trimming: 6 bases; J trimming: 0 bases; junction bases outside the gene matches: 5. Germline CDR1 MDHEN, CDR2 SYDVKM. This CDR3 contains 14 residues.

This clone came up once. The chain couples TRBV4-2 to TRBJ2-1; no reliable D call. V was clipped by 0 bases and J by 9 bases, with 15 bases between them. This CDR3 is built from 15 residues. Per the germline V gene, CDR1 is LGHNA and CDR2 is YNFKEQ. DNA for the CDR3: TGTGCCAGCAGCCAAGAAGGTAGCATGGCCACTGAGCAGTTCTTC. Translation: CASSQEGSMATEQFF.

The chain carries TRBV13 and TRBJ2-2; 14 nucleotides align to TRBD2. Trimming at V came to 5 bases and at J to 6 bases, leaving 5 bases not matched to a gene. The CDR3 covers 16 residues. Germline CDR1 and CDR2: PRHDT and FYEKMQ (reference sequence). The CDR3 region is CASSLRTSGRPGELFF. The DNA of the CDR3 is TGTGCCAGCAGCCTCCGGACTAGCGGGAGGCCCGGGGAGCTGTTTTTT.

This sequence joins TRBV27 and TRBJ2-6, with 7 positions matching TRBD1. This CDR3 has 19 amino acids. Germline CDR1 MNHEY, CDR2 SMNVEV (reference sequence). The V gene end was trimmed by 8 bases and the J gene end by 3 bases; junction bases not matched to a gene: 19. Here the CDR3 reads CASGPRRDSLGRGANVLTF. For the CDR3, the DNA is TGTGCCAGCGGCCCAAGACGGGACAGCCTCGGGCGTGGGGCCAACGTCCTGACTTTC.

The chain links TRBV9 to TRBJ2-1, with D tentatively TRBD2 (7 bases). V lost 4 bases and J lost 1, with 15 bases in between. The CDR3 consists of 16 residues. The germline V gene encodes CDR1 SGDLS and CDR2 YYNGEE. Here the CDR3 DNA reads TGTGCCAGCAGCTTACAGGGAGCGGGGTCCTACAATGAGCAGTTCTTC. It translates to CASSLQGAGSYNEQFF.

This clone was detected a few times. The genes are TRBV25-1 and TRBJ1-1; the match to TRBD1 covers 7 bases. The CDR3 sequence is 13 residues long. Germline trimming cut 6 bases from V and 2 bases from J; bases unmatched to any gene: 3. Germline V lookup: CDR1 MGHDK, CDR2 SYGVNS. The CDR3 region has the DNA TGTGCCAGCAGGGACAGGACAAACACTGAAGCTTTCTTT. It codes for CASRDRTNTEAFF.

The chain has TRBV6-1 and TRBJ2-7, with a weak D call TRBD1 (6 bases). Germline V lookup: CDR1 MNHNS, CDR2 SASEGT. The CDR3 spans 12 residues. V gave up 6 bases and J gave up 12 bases, with 18 bases separating them. Here the CDR3 reads CASRDSSSPRYV. The DNA for the CDR3 is TGTGCCAGCAGGGACAGTTCGAGCCCACGGTACGTC.

The chain couples TRBV6-6 to TRBJ2-5; D unclear. The ends were cut back, 2 bases at V and 2 bases at J, with 9 bases in the middle. The CDR3 runs 14 residues. Germline loops: CDR1 MNHNY, CDR2 SVGAGI (reference sequence). CDR3: CASSYQAGQETQYF. CDR3 in DNA: TGTGCCAGCAGTTACCAGGCTGGACAAGAGACCCAGTACTTC.

V gene TRBV27 combines with J gene TRBJ2-5; D is ambiguous. Germline values: CDR1 MNHEY, CDR2 SMNVEV (reference sequence). This CDR3 spans 16 amino acids. V shed 3 bases and J shed 5 bases, with 19 bases lying between them. Written as DNA, the CDR3 is TGTGCCAGCAGTTTCACTTTTGCTCGTAGATGGGAGACCCAGTACTTC. This codes for CASSFTFARRWETQYF.

The V call is TRBV6-1, the J call TRBJ2-7, with D unclear. This CDR3 spans 14 amino acids. Germline-derived CDR1 and CDR2 are MNHNS and SASEGT. V dropped 4 bases and J dropped 4 bases, with 14 bases sitting between them. CDR3 nucleotide sequence: TGTGCCAGCAGTGCCTGGCGGCTTCGTTACGAGCAGTACGTC. It encodes CASSAWRLRYEQYV.

The rearrangement joins TRBV18 to TRBJ1-4; D might be TRBD1 (6 bases). Germline V gene sequence: CDR1 KGHSH, CDR2 LQKENI. V was pared by 6 bases and J by 5 bases, with 13 bases between. The CDR3 is 14 amino acids. The CDR3 DNA is TGTGCCAGCTCCCCGGCAGGGGCGAATGAAAAACTGTTTTTT. Translating gives CASSPAGANEKLFF.

The chain joins TRBV7-8 to TRBJ2-2, with 8 bases identical to TRBD2. Germline lookup yields CDR1 SGHVS and CDR2 FQNEAQ. This CDR3 is built from 17 residues. Germline trimming cut 5 bases from V and 5 bases from J; bases unmatched to any gene: 13. In DNA, the CDR3 is TGTGCCAGCAGCCCCCCCCTGCGGGAGGCCAAGACCGGGGAGCTGTTTTTT. It translates to CASSPPLREAKTGELFF.

Here the CDR3 DNA reads TGCGCCAGCAGCGGGCCCGACAACACAGATACGCAGTATTTT. It encodes CASSGPDNTDTQYF. This sequence joins TRBV4-1 and TRBJ2-3; unclear D gene. Germline V lookup: CDR1 MGHRA, CDR2 YSYEKL. V lost 5 bases to trimming and J lost 2 bases, with 11 bases between them. The CDR3 loop spans 14 amino acids.

CDR3 DNA sequence: TGTGCCAGCAGTGACCAGCGCAGGGGGCGCTTAGGGGATGAGCAGTTCTTC. Protein: CASSDQRRGRLGDEQFF. This chain joins TRBV6-1 and TRBJ2-1; 8 bases agree with TRBD1. V lost 3 bases, J lost 8 bases, and 15 bases stayed unmatched. The CDR3 covers 17 residues. Germline CDR1 is MNHNS and CDR2 is SASEGT.

The chain combines TRBV28 with TRBJ2-2; 10 bases match TRBD1. V was clipped by 5 bases and J by 4 bases; unmatched bases: 4. Per germline, CDR1 MDHEN and CDR2 SYDVKM. This CDR3 is 15 amino acids long. CDR3 in amino acids: CASSGTGAVTGELFF. The CDR3, as DNA: TGTGCCAGCAGTGGGACAGGGGCGGTCACCGGGGAGCTGTTTTTT. Full variable domain (missing parts from reference TRBV28 and TRBJ2-2): DVKVTQSSRYLVKRTGEKVFLECVQDMDHENMFWYRQDPGLGLRLIYFSYDVKMKEKGDIPEGYSVSREKKERFSLILESASTNQTSMYLCASSGTGAVTGELFFGEGSRLTVL.

This clone was seen only once. The chain carries TRBV30 and TRBJ1-5; D gene ambiguous. CDR3 length: 14 amino acids. With 2 bases removed from V and 7 bases from J, the gap between germline ends came to 15 bases. Germline-derived CDR1 and CDR2 are GTSNPN and SVGIG (reference sequence). CDR3 sequence reads: CAWSPPSTWQPQHF. In DNA, the CDR3 is TGTGCCTGGAGTCCCCCCTCCACATGGCAGCCCCAGCATTTT.

The rearrangement joins TRBV5-1 to TRBJ2-4, with TRBD2 identical over 13 bases. This CDR3 has 14 amino acids. Germline loops: CDR1 SGHRS, CDR2 YFSETQ. V lost 3 bases, J lost 9 bases, and 3 bases stayed unmatched. CDR3 nucleotide sequence: TGCGCCAGCAGCTGGACTAGCGGGAGAGGCATTCAGTACTTC. Translated: CASSWTSGRGIQYF.

This clone came up a few times. The V gene is TRBV30, the J gene TRBJ1-5, with D maybe TRBD1 (5 bases). Germline-derived CDR1 and CDR2 are GTSNPN and SVGIG (reference sequence). Trimming took 1 base from V and 6 from J, leaving 13 bases between them. The length of the CDR3 is 14 residues. The CDR3 DNA is TGTGCCTGGAGTGGGCAGGGTGCGCGTCAGCCCCAGCATTTT. It specifies CAWSGQGARQPQHF.

This chain joins TRBV12-5 and TRBJ2-3; 10 nucleotides align to TRBD1. The germline V gene encodes CDR1 LGHNT and CDR2 FRNRAP. J was trimmed by 2 bases and V by 2 bases; bases with no gene match: 10. The CDR3 extends over 18 amino acids. The CDR3 nucleotides read TGTGCTAGTGGTTTGCAAACCGGGACAGGGGCGATCACAGATACGCAGTATTTT. It codes for CASGLQTGTGAITDTQYF.

The V gene is TRBV5-4, the J gene TRBJ2-7; 15 bases line up with TRBD2. Trimming cost V 4 bases and J 0 bases; bases outside gene matches: 5. The CDR3 is made up of 17 amino acids. Germline V gene data show CDR1 as SGHNT and CDR2 as YYREEE (reference sequence). Here the CDR3 reads CASSTGLAGGSSYEQYF. CDR3 sequence (DNA): TGTGCCAGCAGCACCGGACTAGCGGGAGGGAGCTCCTACGAGCAGTACTTC.

The rearrangement joins TRBV10-3 to TRBJ1-2; 8 nucleotides align to TRBD1. Trimming cost V 5 bases and J 2 bases; bases outside gene matches: 4. There are 14 residues in the CDR3. Germline assignment: CDR1 ENHRY and CDR2 SYGVKD. The CDR3 spells CAISNDRGNYGYTF. CDR3 bases: TGTGCCATCAGTAACGACAGGGGCAACTATGGCTACACCTTC.

The V and J genes are TRBV15 and TRBJ2-5, with 9 bases lining up with TRBD1. V gave up 6 bases and J gave up 5 bases; unmatched junction bases: 4. CDR3 length: 13 amino acids. CDR1 and CDR2 from the germline V gene are LNHNV and YYDKDF (reference sequence). The CDR3 nucleotides read TGTGCCACCAGGATACAGGGGGCTGAGACCCAGTACTTC. Translated, it gives CATRIQGAETQYF.